This is a list of T cell receptor beta chains from one sample in a study of shared clonotypes between healthy human individuals. The repertoire was sequenced with immunoSEQ multiplex PCR; TCRdb's copy has only in-frame clones and lacks some. The table lists under 2,000,000 clones, approximately 94% of them singletons, with under 1.5% in the top ten. The specimen was naive CD8+ T cells sorted from blood. These receptors originate from a young man in good health. Each CDR3 is given with its conserved first and last residue. D genes are given only for firm matches. Only some rows state a clone size, as once, few, many or a class for expanded clones.

size: NA
J: TRBJ1-1
length: 13
D: NA
V: TRBV10-2
DNA: TGCGCCAGCAGTGAGTTGGGGTACACTGAAGCTTTCTTT
CDR3: CASSELGYTEAFF

size: NA
J: TRBJ2-2
length: 15
D: TRBD2
V: TRBV11-2
DNA: TGTGCCAGCAGCCCCGGACTAGCGGGAACCGGGGAGCTGTTTTTT
CDR3: CASSPGLAGTGELFF

size: NA
J: TRBJ2-7
length: 14
D: NA
V: TRBV5-4
DNA: TGTGCCAGCAGCTTGCCGGGAGAGGGTTACGAGCAGTACTTC
CDR3: CASSLPGEGYEQYF

size: NA
J: TRBJ2-1
length: 16
D: NA
V: TRBV2
DNA: TGTGCCAGCAGTCCCGGACCGGGACTCCCCTACAATGAGCAGTTCTTC
CDR3: CASSPGPGLPYNEQFF

size: NA
J: TRBJ1-1
length: 15
D: NA
V: TRBV9
DNA: TGTGCCAGCAGCGTAGCTGGAGGTTTAAACACTGAAGCTTTCTTT
CDR3: CASSVAGGLNTEAFF

size: once
J: TRBJ2-1
length: 13
D: TRBD2
V: TRBV27
DNA: TGTGCCAGCCAGGGAGGGATCTACAATGAGCAGTTCTTC
CDR3: CASQGGIYNEQFF

size: NA
J: TRBJ1-1
length: 15
D: NA
V: TRBV6-4
DNA: TGTGCCAGCAGTAACCTGCCAGGGGATTCGGTTGAAGCTTTCTTT
CDR3: CASSNLPGDSVEAFF

size: NA
J: TRBJ1-1
length: 13
D: NA
V: TRBV4-1
DNA: TGCGCCAGCAGCCGACTGACGGAACCTGAAGCTTTCTTT
CDR3: CASSRLTEPEAFF

size: NA
J: TRBJ1-1
length: 14
D: NA
V: TRBV7-8
DNA: TGTGCCAGCAGCTTAGCCGAGGGGGACACTGAAGCTTTCTTT
CDR3: CASSLAEGDTEAFF

size: NA
J: TRBJ2-3
length: 17
D: NA
V: TRBV5-6
DNA: TGTGCCAGCAGCTCCCAATCAGCGGTCCTAAGCACAGATACGCAGTATTTT
CDR3: CASSSQSAVLSTDTQYF

size: NA
J: TRBJ2-2
length: 15
D: NA
V: TRBV7-6
DNA: TGTGCCAGCAGCTTAGTGTTAGCTCCCGAGGGGGAGCTGTTTTTT
CDR3: CASSLVLAPEGELFF

size: NA
J: TRBJ1-1
length: 16
D: NA
V: TRBV28
DNA: TGTGCCAGCAGTTCCTACGCCACAGGGATTGGCACTGAAGCTTTCTTT
CDR3: CASSSYATGIGTEAFF

size: NA
J: TRBJ2-1
length: 15
D: TRBD2
V: TRBV10-2
DNA: TGCGCCAGCAGTGAGGCGGGGGGGGCCATGAATGAGCAGTTCTTC
CDR3: CASSEAGGAMNEQFF

size: NA
J: TRBJ1-4
length: 15
D: NA
V: TRBV19
DNA: TGTGCCAGTAGTGACCTCATAACAACTAATGAAAAACTGTTTTTT
CDR3: CASSDLITTNEKLFF

size: NA
J: TRBJ1-6
length: 14
D: TRBD1
V: TRBV13
DNA: TGTGCCAGCAGTCCCGGGACAGGAACATCACCCCTCCACTTT
CDR3: CASSPGTGTSPLHF

size: NA
J: TRBJ2-7
length: 12
D: TRBD1
V: TRBV2
DNA: TGTGCCATCGGGACAGGGACTTACGAGCAGTACTTC
CDR3: CAIGTGTYEQYF

size: NA
J: TRBJ2-7
length: 16
D: TRBD1
V: TRBV27
DNA: TGTGCCAGCAGTTCCAGCCGGGACAGGTCCCCCTACGAGCAGTACTTC
CDR3: CASSSSRDRSPYEQYF

size: NA
J: TRBJ1-5
length: 15
D: NA
V: TRBV15
DNA: TGTGCCACCAGCAGGCAGGACAGTCCCAATCAGCCCCAGCATTTT
CDR3: CATSRQDSPNQPQHF

size: NA
J: TRBJ2-3
length: 15
D: NA
V: TRBV19
DNA: TGTGCCAGTAGCTCCGGACCCTCATTGGCAGATACGCAGTATTTT
CDR3: CASSSGPSLADTQYF

size: NA
J: TRBJ1-1
length: 15
D: TRBD1
V: TRBV14
DNA: TGTGCCAGCAGCCAAGGTTACAGGGGGCCCACTGAAGCTTTCTTT
CDR3: CASSQGYRGPTEAFF

size: NA
J: TRBJ2-7
length: 14
D: NA
V: TRBV4-3
DNA: TGCGCCAGCAGCCAGGGTACTACCCTCTACGAGCAGTACTTC
CDR3: CASSQGTTLYEQYF

size: NA
J: TRBJ2-5
length: 17
D: TRBD1
V: TRBV9
DNA: TGTGCCAGCAGCGTTGGGGTGACAGGGTGGTCTCAAGAGACCCAGTACTTC
CDR3: CASSVGVTGWSQETQYF

size: NA
J: TRBJ2-7
length: 14
D: NA
V: TRBV10-1
DNA: TGCGCCAGCCCATCCCAGTGGGGCTCCTACGAGCAGTACTTC
CDR3: CASPSQWGSYEQYF

size: NA
J: TRBJ2-5
length: 14
D: TRBD2
V: TRBV5-6
DNA: TGTGCCAGCAGCTGGGGGGGTACCCAAGAGACCCAGTACTTC
CDR3: CASSWGGTQETQYF

size: NA
J: TRBJ2-3
length: 14
D: NA
V: TRBV5-1
DNA: TGCGCCAGCAGCGAGGGACTTCGCACAGATACGCAGTATTTT
CDR3: CASSEGLRTDTQYF

size: NA
J: TRBJ2-3
length: 12
D: NA
V: TRBV27
DNA: TGTGCCAGCAGTTTACCAGGGGCAGAGGCGTATTTT
CDR3: CASSLPGAEAYF

size: NA
J: TRBJ2-7
length: 15
D: TRBD1
V: TRBV19
DNA: TGTGCCAGTAGTTTCGGGACAGGACTCTCCTACGAGCAGTACTTC
CDR3: CASSFGTGLSYEQYF

size: NA
J: TRBJ1-2
length: 14
D: NA
V: TRBV28
DNA: TGTGCCAGCAGTTTTGAGGGGGCTAACTATGGCTACACCTTC
CDR3: CASSFEGANYGYTF

size: NA
J: TRBJ1-1
length: 13
D: NA
V: TRBV6-1
DNA: TGTGCCAGCAGTTTCCCAGGGGCTCCCCCAGCTTTCTTT
CDR3: CASSFPGAPPAFF

size: NA
J: TRBJ1-2
length: 13
D: NA
V: TRBV4-3
DNA: TGCGCCAGCAGCCAAGTAGGATTGGATGGCTACACCTTC
CDR3: CASSQVGLDGYTF

size: NA
J: TRBJ1-1
length: 17
D: NA
V: TRBV15
DNA: TGTGCCACCAGCAGTCCCTACGGCGTCAGGGCGGACACTGAAGCTTTCTTT
CDR3: CATSSPYGVRADTEAFF

size: NA
J: TRBJ2-5
length: 14
D: NA
V: TRBV18
DNA: TGTGCCAGCTCACCGGCGGGATCCCAAGAGACCCAGTACTTC
CDR3: CASSPAGSQETQYF

size: NA
J: TRBJ2-7
length: 13
D: NA
V: TRBV4-1
DNA: TGCGCCAGCAGCCACTCAGGGGCCTACGAGCAGTACTTC
CDR3: CASSHSGAYEQYF

size: NA
J: TRBJ1-2
length: 10
D: NA
V: TRBV30
DNA: TGTGCCTGGAGTGTCGGGCCAGCCATATTC
CDR3: CAWSVGPAIF

size: NA
J: TRBJ2-1
length: 15
D: TRBD2
V: TRBV5-6
DNA: TGTGCCAGCAGCTCGGAGCGGGAACCATACAATGAGCAGTTCTTC
CDR3: CASSSEREPYNEQFF

size: NA
J: TRBJ2-2
length: 13
D: NA
V: TRBV9
DNA: TGTGCCAGCAGCGTCAAGACCAGCGGGGAGCTGTTTTTT
CDR3: CASSVKTSGELFF